This TCR beta chain derives from a study of cytomegalovirus exposure and HLA in healthy donors. Study-level background: In an earlier analysis, around 120 million unique TCR beta sequences were found from about 179 million T cells. The early release's HLA-typed donors yielded roughly 85 million unique TCRs.

The study's findings and limits: V- and J-gene trimming of TCR beta was linked (in a later analysis) to a missense DCLRE1C variant.

The PCR contained 60 Vbeta and 13 Jbeta primers. The data were produced by immunoSEQ multiplex PCR, yet TCRdb's version contains in-frame clones alone and is incomplete. The sample carries about 52,000 clones, 73% recorded once. Comments on this clone: The antigen is unknown.

The germline CDR1 and CDR2 sequences are MNHNS and SASEGT. The CDR3 runs to 15 residues. After removal of 0 bases from V and 5 bases from J, the junction contained 6 bases not matched to a gene. Healthy bone marrow donors made up the donor group. Sequenced input: PBMCs. V is TRBV6-1 and J is TRBJ1-2; 7 bases match TRBD1. This clonotype was obtained from a man aged 18 to 29 in good health and CMV-seronegative. The DNA for the CDR3 is TGTGCCAGCAGTGAAGCGAGAGGGGGCTGGTATGGCTACACCTTC. Its translation is CASSEARGGWYGYTF.